Each of the 27 T cell receptor beta chains below was sequenced from the same sample in a study of T cell responses to AZD1222 COVID-19 vaccine. Sequencing used immunoSEQ multiplex PCR; TCRdb keeps in-frame clones, though not all of them. The repertoire includes around 130,000 clones, approximately 85% of them detected once, and 7.6% sits in the top ten. The sequencing here drew on peripheral blood, taken on day 0 of AZD1222 vaccination. Receptors originate from an adult in good health.

The chain uses TRBV6-5 and TRBJ1-1; D gene uncertain. The germline CDR1 and CDR2 sequences are MNHEY and SVGAGI. V was cut by 3 bases and J by 5 bases, with 19 bases left in between. This CDR3 spans 16 amino acids. The CDR3 loop reads CASSYNPPRVGTEAFF. The CDR3 DNA reads TGTGCCAGCAGTTATAATCCTCCCCGGGTCGGGACTGAAGCTTTCTTT.

J is TRBJ1-1 and V is TRBV6-1, with unresolved D. This CDR3 comprises 13 residues. Germline CDR1 MNHNS, CDR2 SASEGT. The V and J ends lost 2 bases and 0 bases respectively, with 4 bases between them. The CDR3 here is CASSETLNTEAFF. For the CDR3, the DNA is TGTGCCAGCAGTGAAACCCTGAACACTGAAGCTTTCTTT.

This clone appeared once. The chain is built from TRBV7-9 and TRBJ2-3; possible D gene TRBD2, 6 bases. V was clipped by 5 bases and J by 0 bases, with 15 bases between them. CDR1 SEHNR and CDR2 FQNEAQ come from the germline V gene (reference sequence). The CDR3 runs 16 residues. CDR3 in DNA: TGTGCCAGCAGCCCGCCCGGGGGAGAAAGCACAGATACGCAGTATTTT. Protein sequence: CASSPPGGESTDTQYF.

The chain has TRBV5-1 and TRBJ2-1; D perhaps matches TRBD1 (5 bases). CDR1 is SGHRS and CDR2 is YFSETQ in the germline V gene. V shed 4 bases and J shed 10 bases, with 15 bases lying between them. The CDR3 sequence is 13 residues long. The chain's CDR3 is CASSGDTGLEQFF. CDR3 DNA: TGCGCCAGCAGCGGCGATACAGGATTGGAGCAGTTCTTC.

The rearrangement links TRBV19 to TRBJ1-4; D is ambiguous. CDR1 and CDR2 from the germline V gene are LNHDA and SQIVND (reference sequence). V gave up 4 bases and J gave up 4 bases, with 13 bases separating them. This CDR3 comprises 15 residues. The CDR3 protein is CASSRGRVVNEKLFF. The CDR3 DNA reads TGTGCCAGTAGTAGAGGGCGTGTGGTTAATGAAAAACTGTTTTTT.

This chain uses TRBV3-1 (or the pseudogene TRBV3-2) with TRBJ2-3, with a possible D match to TRBD1 (6 bases). Germline CDR1 is LGHDT and CDR2 is YNNKEL (reference sequence). Trimming cost V 2 bases and J 7 bases, with 7 bases left between them. The length of the CDR3 is 12 residues. This CDR3 is CASSQRGNTQYF. DNA for the CDR3: TGTGCCAGCAGCCAAAGGGGGAATACGCAGTATTTT.

In its sample, this clone was seen a few times. V and J are TRBV27 and TRBJ1-5; D possibly corresponds to TRBD1 (6 bases). V was trimmed by 2 bases and J by 6 bases, leaving 17 bases between them. The CDR3 runs 16 residues. The V gene's germline CDR1 is MNHEY and CDR2 SMNVEV (reference sequence). The CDR3 DNA sequence: TGTGCCAGCAGTTTAAGTAGGTTGGGGGCTCTTCAGCCCCAGCATTTT. It codes for CASSLSRLGALQPQHF.

The chain joins TRBV6-5 to TRBJ2-5; D might be TRBD1 (6 bases). Germline V gives CDR1 MNHEY, CDR2 SVGAGI. Trimming pared 6 bases from V and 7 bases from J, leaving 21 bases between. This CDR3 is 15 amino acids long. CDR3 DNA sequence: TGTGCCAGCAGATCGGCTAGGACGGTACAGGGGACCCAGTACTTC. Translating gives CASRSARTVQGTQYF.

The chain links TRBV12-3 or TRBV12-4 to TRBJ1-5; possibly TRBD1 for D (5 bases). The ends were cut back, 4 bases at V and 5 bases at J, with 6 bases in the middle. The CDR3 sequence is 12 residues long. Written as DNA, the CDR3 is TGTGCCAGCAGTTCGGGGCATCAGCCCCAGCATTTT. Translation gives CASSSGHQPQHF.

J is TRBJ2-3 and V is TRBV5-1, with D perhaps matching TRBD2 (6 bases). Germline V CDR1 and CDR2: SGHRS, YFSETQ. V was cut by 4 bases and J by 6 bases, with 18 bases left in between. The CDR3 sequence is 15 residues long. CDR3 nucleotides: TGCGCCAGCAGCCTGGAGCTGTCCAGCGGGGATACGCAGTATTTT. The encoded protein is CASSLELSSGDTQYF.

The chain has TRBV30 and TRBJ1-4; 8 bases agree with TRBD1. Germline assignment: CDR1 GTSNPN and CDR2 SVGIG (reference sequence). The CDR3 totals 16 residues. Trimming at V came to 0 bases and at J to 8 bases, leaving 11 bases not matched to a gene. The CDR3 DNA follows: TGTGCCTGGAGTGTACTGCAGACAGGGGCCAGCGAAAAACTGTTTTTT. This translates into CAWSVLQTGASEKLFF.

As to this clone: Other DNA variants within this sample encode the same CDR3. The chain couples TRBV9 to TRBJ2-7; D uncertain. V was trimmed by 0 bases and J by 0 bases, leaving 10 bases between them. The CDR3 runs to 15 residues. Germline CDR1 is SGDLS and CDR2 is YYNGEE. The CDR3: CASSVGSASSYEQYF. Written as DNA, the CDR3 is TGTGCCAGCAGCGTAGGGTCAGCGAGCTCCTACGAGCAGTACTTC.

This chain links TRBV27 with TRBJ2-7; D is unclear. CDR1 and CDR2 (germline): MNHEY, SMNVEV (reference sequence). V was cut by 6 bases and J by 6 bases, with 21 bases left in between. CDR3 length: 15 amino acids. The CDR3 region has the DNA TGTGCCAGCAGCCTCTCCGCGGACGCGAGGTCCGAGCAGTACTTC. Translated, it gives CASSLSADARSEQYF.

This chain uses TRBV7-2 with TRBJ2-7, with 10 bases lining up with TRBD2. This CDR3 comprises 15 residues. Germline V lookup: CDR1 SGHTA, CDR2 FQGNSA. V was pared by 3 bases and J by 2 bases, with 4 bases of the junction left unmatched. The DNA for the CDR3 is TGTGCCAGCAGCTTCACTAGCGGGGCCCCCTACGAGCAGTACTTC. It codes for CASSFTSGAPYEQYF.

The chain has TRBV5-1 and TRBJ2-5; no clear D gene. The CDR3 is 14 amino acids. Trimming stripped 0 bases from V and 5 bases from J, with 11 bases between. Germline CDR1 is SGHRS and CDR2 is YFSETQ. The CDR3 nucleotides are TGCGCCAGCAGCTTGGACACTTCGGAGGAGACCCAGTACTTC. Amino acids: CASSLDTSEETQYF.

This clone was detected ten times or more. The rearrangement uses TRBV7-8 and TRBJ1-6; D gene ambiguous. CDR1 and CDR2 (germline): SGHVS, FQNEAQ. Trimming took 5 bases from V and 0 from J, leaving 17 bases between them. The CDR3 covers 18 residues. CDR3 region: CASSTPTDSSSYNSPLHF. The CDR3 DNA reads as TGTGCCAGCAGCACCCCGACCGATTCGAGCTCCTATAATTCACCCCTCCACTTT.

The gene calls are TRBV15 and TRBJ1-1; 8 positions match TRBD1. Trimming took 3 bases from V and 5 from J; bases not matched to a gene: 11. The CDR3 spans 16 residues. From germline, CDR1 is LNHNV and CDR2 YYDKDF (reference sequence). The CDR3 bases are TGTGCCACCAGCAGGGGGTCCCGCAGGGGGCTGACTGAAGCTTTCTTT. As protein: CATSRGSRRGLTEAFF.

This chain joins TRBV6-1 and TRBJ1-1; D unresolved. The V gene lost 2 bases and the J gene lost 10 bases, with 5 bases spanning the gap. CDR3 length: 10 amino acids. CDR1 is MNHNS and CDR2 is SASEGT in the germline V gene. CDR3 in DNA: TGTGCCAGCAGTGAATATGTAGCTTTCTTT. Translated: CASSEYVAFF.

V gene TRBV6-2 or TRBV6-3 combines with J gene TRBJ1-3; unclear D gene. The CDR3 consists of 14 residues. Germline assignment: CDR1 MNHEY and CDR2 SVGEGT. Trimming shortened V by 5 bases and J by 5 bases, and 13 bases separated the two germline ends. CDR3 in amino acids: CASSQNVWRNTIYF. DNA of the CDR3: TGTGCCAGCAGTCAGAACGTCTGGAGAAACACCATATATTTT.

The rearrangement joins TRBV18 to TRBJ2-1, with TRBD2 matching 13 bases. CDR3 size: 16 residues. Germline values: CDR1 KGHSH, CDR2 LQKENI. V trimming: 2 bases; J trimming: 9 bases; junction bases outside the gene matches: 7. CDR3 nucleotide sequence: TGTGCCAGCTCACCAATGACTAGCGGGAGGACGGGTGAGCAGTTCTTC. Protein: CASSPMTSGRTGEQFF.

The rearrangement uses TRBV18 and TRBJ2-5; the D gene is possibly TRBD2 (5 bases). V was trimmed by 0 bases and J by 5 bases, leaving 10 bases between them. Germline CDR1 KGHSH, CDR2 LQKENI. This CDR3 spans 14 amino acids. DNA for the CDR3: TGTGCCAGCTCACCACCGTCTAGCTCTGAGACCCAGTACTTC. Translating gives CASSPPSSSETQYF. Full variable domain (outside the CDR3, taken from reference TRBV18 and TRBJ2-5): NAGVMQNPRHLVRRRGQEARLRCSPMKGHSHVYWYRQLPEEGLKFMVYLQKENIIDESGMPKERFSAEFPKEGPSILRIQQVVRGDSAAYFCASSPPSSSETQYFGPGTRLLVL.

This chain uses TRBV2 with TRBJ2-1, with 9 bases fitting TRBD2. V dropped 6 bases and J dropped 3; count of bases not matched to a gene: 6. Germline values: CDR1 SNHLY, CDR2 FYNNEI. The CDR3 length is 15 residues. CDR3 DNA: TGTGCCAGCAGAGCACAGACTAGCGGCTACAATGAGCAGTTCTTC. Amino acids: CASRAQTSGYNEQFF.

This clone was observed a few times. This sequence joins TRBV3-1 (or the pseudogene TRBV3-2) and TRBJ1-6, with a possible D match to TRBD1 (6 bases). The CDR3 runs to 16 residues. CDR1 and CDR2 from the germline V gene are LGHDT and YNNKEL (reference sequence). V gave up 4 bases and J gave up 5 bases, with 15 bases separating them. The CDR3 nucleotides read TGTGCCAGCAGCCGTTCGCGGACAGCCGATAATTCACCCCTCCACTTT. Protein: CASSRSRTADNSPLHF.

The chain uses TRBV7-3 and TRBJ1-1; TRBD1 agrees at 7 bases. Germline CDR1 and CDR2: SGHTA and FQGTGA. The trim removed 5 bases at V and 5 bases at J, leaving 2 bases unmatched. The CDR3 contains 12 residues. The CDR3 sequence is CASSATGTEAFF. In DNA form, the CDR3 reads TGTGCCAGCAGCGCGACAGGGACTGAAGCTTTCTTT.

In its sample, this clone was seen a few times. The chain recombines TRBV9 with TRBJ2-2; 12 nucleotides agree with TRBD2. The length of the CDR3 is 17 residues. Looked up from germline, CDR1 is SGDLS and CDR2 is YYNGEE. Trimming cost V 3 bases and J 2 bases; bases outside gene matches: 5. Here the CDR3 reads CASSAPGLAGNTGELFF. In nucleotides, the CDR3 is TGTGCCAGCAGCGCCCCGGGACTAGCGGGCAACACCGGGGAGCTGTTTTTT.

This rearrangement joins TRBV5-6 to TRBJ2-1; 11 nucleotides align to TRBD2. V trimming: 4 bases; J trimming: 4 bases; junction bases outside the gene matches: 10. Per the germline V gene, CDR1 is SGHDT and CDR2 is YYEEEE. CDR3 length: 17 residues. The CDR3 here is CASSLRRLAGFYNEQFF. CDR3 DNA sequence: TGTGCCAGCAGCCTCCGGAGACTAGCGGGATTTTACAATGAGCAGTTCTTC.

This chain uses TRBV13 with TRBJ1-4; D gene uncertain. Germline values: CDR1 PRHDT, CDR2 FYEKMQ (reference sequence). Between the trimmed V and J ends, which lost 0 bases and 7 bases, there was a span of 9 bases. The CDR3 runs to 14 residues. CDR3 protein: CASSLGRRIEKLFF. The CDR3, as DNA: TGTGCCAGCAGCTTAGGCCGCAGGATTGAAAAACTGTTTTTT. Using reference TRBV13 and TRBJ1-4 for the parts outside the CDR3, the full variable domain is AAGVIQSPRHLIKEKRETATLKCYPIPRHDTVYWYQQGPGQDPQFLISFYEKMQSDKGSIPDRFSAQQFSDYHSELNMSSLELGDSALYFCASSLGRRIEKLFFGSGTQLSVL.